These T cell receptor beta chains were read from a single sample in a study of T cells in Graves' hyperthyroidism and ophthalmopathy. From the multiplex PCR reads, TCRdb called clonotypes with MiXCR, one entry per CDR3 protein. The data hold around 690,000 distinct CDR3 sequences, with 17% observed a single time. Input material: blood. The origin of the receptors is a man aged 50 to 60 with Graves' hyperthyroidism. Each CDR3 is given with its conserved first and last residue. The D gene is left open where the match is weak. Not all rows give a size; the values are once, few, many and, for expanded clones, a class.

J gene: TRBJ2-7
D gene: NA
V gene: TRBV30
clone size: few
CDR3 DNA: TGTGCCTGGAGCCACGGGGGTATCCCCTACGAGCAGTACTTC
CDR3 protein: CAWSHGGIPYEQYF

J gene: TRBJ1-6
D gene: NA
V gene: TRBV7-9
clone size: NA
CDR3 DNA: TGTGCCAGCAGCTTAGGTTCGCCAGAACCCCTCCACTTT
CDR3 protein: CASSLGSPEPLHF

J gene: TRBJ1-1
D gene: TRBD1
V gene: TRBV6-1
clone size: many
CDR3 DNA: TGTGCCAGCAGTGAACAAACAGGGGTGGGCACTGAAGCTTTCTTT
CDR3 protein: CASSEQTGVGTEAFF

J gene: TRBJ2-3
D gene: TRBD2
V gene: TRBV12-3/TRBV12-4
clone size: NA
CDR3 DNA: TGTGCCAGTTCTAATCCCTTGAGACTAGCGGGAAGCTATACGCAGTATTTT
CDR3 protein: CASSNPLRLAGSYTQYF

J gene: TRBJ2-6
D gene: TRBD2
V gene: TRBV7-9
clone size: many
CDR3 DNA: TGTGCCAGCAGCTTAGCGCGGGGAGGGAATCACAACGTCCTGACTTTC
CDR3 protein: CASSLARGGNHNVLTF

J gene: TRBJ1-1
D gene: NA
V gene: TRBV27
clone size: many
CDR3 DNA: TGTGCCAGCAGTTGGGGGGGAGGGAACACTGAAGCTTTCTTT
CDR3 protein: CASSWGGGNTEAFF

J gene: TRBJ2-7
D gene: NA
V gene: TRBV28
clone size: many
CDR3 DNA: TGTGCCAGCAGTTTAGGTGGGAGGCCCTCCTACGAGCAGTACTTC
CDR3 protein: CASSLGGRPSYEQYF

J gene: TRBJ2-1
D gene: TRBD2
V gene: TRBV6-2/TRBV6-3
clone size: few
CDR3 DNA: TGTGCCAGCTGTCCGGGCGGGAGTCTTAATGAGCAGTTCTTC
CDR3 protein: CASCPGGSLNEQFF

J gene: TRBJ2-1
D gene: NA
V gene: TRBV5-1
clone size: NA
CDR3 DNA: TGCGCCAGCAGCCTTCGACAGAGATTAACCTACAATGAGCAGTTCTTC
CDR3 protein: CASSLRQRLTYNEQFF

J gene: TRBJ2-5
D gene: TRBD2
V gene: TRBV5-1
clone size: NA
CDR3 DNA: TGCGCCAGCAGCTCGCCACCGGGACTAGCGGGAGGTGGAATCGGTGAGACCCAGTACTTC
CDR3 protein: CASSSPPGLAGGGIGETQYF

J gene: TRBJ1-6
D gene: NA
V gene: TRBV28
clone size: many
CDR3 DNA: TGTGCCAGCAGTTTAAAGAGGGCGGACGATAATTCACCCCTCCACTTT
CDR3 protein: CASSLKRADDNSPLHF

J gene: TRBJ2-2
D gene: TRBD1
V gene: TRBV11-2
clone size: many
CDR3 DNA: TGTGCCAGCAGCTCGGGACAGGATAACACCGGGGAGCTGTTTTTT
CDR3 protein: CASSSGQDNTGELFF

J gene: TRBJ2-7
D gene: NA
V gene: TRBV20-1
clone size: few
CDR3 DNA: TGCAGTGCTAGCCGGGACACCTACTACGAGCAGTACTTC
CDR3 protein: CSASRDTYYEQYF

J gene: TRBJ1-2
D gene: TRBD1
V gene: TRBV28
clone size: many
CDR3 DNA: TGTGCCAGCAGTAACCTTCTACGGACAGGGCCCAACTATGGCTACACCTTC
CDR3 protein: CASSNLLRTGPNYGYTF

J gene: TRBJ2-1
D gene: NA
V gene: TRBV18
clone size: many
CDR3 DNA: TGTGCCAGCTCACCACAGTGGAGGAGCAATGAGCAGTTCTTC
CDR3 protein: CASSPQWRSNEQFF

J gene: TRBJ2-1
D gene: TRBD2
V gene: TRBV29-1
clone size: many
CDR3 DNA: TGCAGCGTTGGGACTAGCGTCCATGAGCAGTTCTTC
CDR3 protein: CSVGTSVHEQFF

J gene: TRBJ2-4
D gene: NA
V gene: TRBV7-6
clone size: NA
CDR3 DNA: TGTGCCAGCAGCAACAAAGCAGGCGGTCAACTAGCCAAAAACATTCAGTACTTC
CDR3 protein: CASSNKAGGQLAKNIQYF

J gene: TRBJ2-7
D gene: NA
V gene: TRBV6-1
clone size: many
CDR3 DNA: TGTGCCAGCAGTGCTACTTCAATAAAATACGAGCAGTACTTC
CDR3 protein: CASSATSIKYEQYF

J gene: TRBJ2-1
D gene: NA
V gene: TRBV7-9
clone size: many
CDR3 DNA: TGTGCCAGCAGTCTAGGATGGGGTAGCGTTAACCCTGAGCAGTTCTTC
CDR3 protein: CASSLGWGSVNPEQFF

J gene: TRBJ2-3
D gene: TRBD1
V gene: TRBV12-3/TRBV12-4
clone size: NA
CDR3 DNA: TGTGCCAGCACTCATTTGCTGGGACAGGGAGGTGCAGATACGCAGTATTTT
CDR3 protein: CASTHLLGQGGADTQYF

J gene: TRBJ1-3
D gene: NA
V gene: TRBV18
clone size: NA
CDR3 DNA: TGTGCCAGCTCACCACAAAGGGCCGGAAACACCATATATTTT
CDR3 protein: CASSPQRAGNTIYF

J gene: TRBJ1-5
D gene: TRBD1
V gene: TRBV14
clone size: NA
CDR3 DNA: TGTGCCAGCAGCAGGACAGGGTTGGGTCAGCCCCAGCATTTT
CDR3 protein: CASSRTGLGQPQHF

J gene: TRBJ1-4
D gene: TRBD1
V gene: TRBV20-1
clone size: many
CDR3 DNA: TGCAGTGCTAGGCCCTGGCCCAGGGGGCGAGTTGAAAAACTGTTTTTT
CDR3 protein: CSARPWPRGRVEKLFF